One sample yielded the 19 T cell receptor beta chains listed below, sequenced in a study of technical replicates of blood from a few donors. Assay used: immunoSEQ multiplex PCR; TCRdb lists only in-frame clones, some missing. The profile shows roughly 45,000 clones, approximately 90% of them singletons. The material sequenced was PBMCs. Receptors were obtained from a human donor in good health. Some clones in this sample may be carry-over from other donors' samples.

This chain joins TRBV10-3 and TRBJ1-2, with 8 bases matching TRBD1. The CDR3 runs to 13 residues. The germline gives CDR1 ENHRY, CDR2 SYGVKD. The junction had 3 bases not matched to a gene; V was cut back by 8 bases and J by 1 base. The CDR3 protein is CAIATGDNYGYTF. The CDR3 coding sequence is TGTGCCATCGCGACAGGGGATAACTATGGCTACACCTTC.

The V gene is TRBV28, the J gene TRBJ1-1; 7 bases line up with TRBD1. V was clipped by 8 bases and J by 2 bases; unmatched bases: 5. Germline-derived CDR1 and CDR2 are MDHEN and SYDVKM. The CDR3 runs to 13 residues. Here the CDR3 reads CASHRGRNTEAFF. Here the CDR3 DNA reads TGTGCCAGCCACAGGGGCCGAAACACTGAAGCTTTCTTT.

The chain has TRBV2 and TRBJ1-3; 7 positions match TRBD1. CDR1 is SNHLY and CDR2 is FYNNEI in the germline V gene. Trimming took 6 bases from V and 0 from J; bases not matched to a gene: 2. There are 14 residues in the CDR3. The CDR3, as DNA: TGTGCCAGCAGAGGACAGGTCTCTGGAAACACCATATATTTT. Amino acid sequence: CASRGQVSGNTIYF. The complete variable domain, with remaining parts taken from reference TRBV2 and TRBJ1-3, reads EPEVTQTPSHQVTQMGQEVILRCVPISNHLYFYWYRQILGQKVEFLVSFYNNEISEKSEIFDDQFSVERPDGSNFTLKIRSTKLEDSAMYFCASRGQVSGNTIYFGEGSWLTVV.

The rearrangement links TRBV5-8 to TRBJ2-1; 9 bases match TRBD2. V lost 0 bases and J lost 8; bases outside the gene matches: 9. The CDR3 extends over 16 amino acids. Germline-derived CDR1 and CDR2 are SGHTS and YDEGEE. The CDR3 nucleotides are TGTGCCAGCAGCTTGGGGGCAGCGGGGGGAATCCATGAGCAGTTCTTC. It codes for CASSLGAAGGIHEQFF.

V gene TRBV4-3 combines with J gene TRBJ2-1; 9 bases fit TRBD2. Germline loops: CDR1 LGHNA, CDR2 YSLEER. CDR3 length: 18 residues. Trimming cost V 1 base and J 3 bases; bases outside gene matches: 10. In DNA, the CDR3 is TGCGCCAGCAGCCAAGTTGCCTCGCGGGGGGGACTCTACAATGAGCAGTTCTTC. This gives the protein CASSQVASRGGLYNEQFF.

The rearrangement links TRBV6-5 to TRBJ2-1; D is perhaps TRBD1 (5 bases). This CDR3 has 15 residues. Per germline, CDR1 MNHEY and CDR2 SVGAGI. V was clipped by 2 bases and J by 9 bases, with 17 bases between them. In DNA, the CDR3 is TGTGCCAGCAGTTACGCGCCAGGAAGGCAGGGTGAGCAGTTCTTC. This sequence encodes CASSYAPGRQGEQFF.

This rearrangement joins TRBV18 to TRBJ2-3; 10 bases line up with TRBD1. The germline V gene encodes CDR1 KGHSH and CDR2 LQKENI. V lost 5 bases and J lost 4; bases outside the gene matches: 6. This CDR3 has 15 residues. In DNA, the CDR3 is TGTGCCAGCTCAGATTTGACAGGGGGCTCAGATACGCAGTATTTT. This gives the protein CASSDLTGGSDTQYF.

The chain is built from TRBV27 and TRBJ2-1, with D possibly TRBD2 on 6 matching bases. The ends were cut back, 5 bases at V and 9 bases at J, with 32 bases in the middle. The germline V gene encodes CDR1 MNHEY and CDR2 SMNVEV (reference sequence). This CDR3 spans 19 amino acids. The CDR3 sequence is CASSAARSGPLGSVTEQFF. Written as DNA, the CDR3 is TGTGCCAGCAGTGCAGCCCGCAGCGGCCCCCTCGGGAGTGTTACTGAGCAGTTCTTC.

This clone was observed a handful of times. The chain carries TRBV7-6 and TRBJ1-3, with a tentative D call TRBD1 (5 bases). Looked up from germline, CDR1 is SGHVS and CDR2 is FNYEAQ. With 5 bases removed from V and 7 bases from J, the gap between germline ends came to 15 bases. This CDR3 region has 14 residues. This CDR3 is CASSPGPGINTIYF. For the CDR3, the DNA is TGTGCCAGCAGCCCAGGGCCAGGGATTAACACCATATATTTT.

The chain links TRBV4-1 to TRBJ1-2, with TRBD1 identical over 10 bases. The CDR3 has 15 amino acids. J was trimmed by 5 bases and V by 2 bases; bases with no gene match: 5. CDR1 and CDR2 (germline): MGHRA, YSYEKL. CDR3 sequence reads: CASSQTTGGGYGYTF. The DNA of the CDR3 is TGCGCCAGCAGCCAAACGACAGGGGGCGGGTATGGCTACACCTTC.

The V and J genes are TRBV10-3 and TRBJ1-1; 7 bases match TRBD1. There are 13 residues in the CDR3. V shed 4 bases, J shed 3 bases, and the junction held 2 bases outside the gene matches. The germline gives CDR1 ENHRY, CDR2 SYGVKD. The CDR3 loop is CAISGQGDTEAFF. In nucleotides, the CDR3 is TGTGCCATCAGTGGGCAGGGGGACACTGAAGCTTTCTTT.

The gene calls are TRBV5-1 and TRBJ1-1; 7 bases line up with TRBD1. Trimming took 4 bases from V and 4 from J; bases not matched to a gene: 10. The CDR3 length is 15 residues. CDR1 is SGHRS, CDR2 YFSETQ, per germline. The CDR3 reads CASSPRTGSFTEAFF. The CDR3 DNA sequence: TGCGCCAGCAGCCCCCGGACAGGAAGCTTCACTGAAGCTTTCTTT.

The V and J genes are TRBV13 and TRBJ2-5, with D tentatively TRBD2 (6 bases). Germline CDR1 PRHDT, CDR2 FYEKMQ (reference sequence). There are 13 residues in the CDR3. V was pared by 5 bases and J by 5 bases, with 12 bases between. The CDR3 nucleotides read TGTGCCAGCAGCCGGGGCGGGGATGAGACCCAGTACTTC. Translation gives CASSRGGDETQYF.

The chain is built from TRBV6-4 and TRBJ1-2, with 8 bases aligning to TRBD1. The CDR3 has 16 residues. J lost 8 bases, V lost 3 bases, and 14 bases had no gene match. From germline, CDR1 is MRHNA and CDR2 SNTAGT. CDR3 in amino acids: CASSEGLVAGGGGYTF. For the CDR3, the DNA is TGTGCCAGCAGTGAAGGGCTGGTGGCAGGGGGCGGAGGCTACACCTTC.

The gene calls are TRBV30 and TRBJ1-5; D ambiguous. This CDR3 has 13 residues. V was cut by 2 bases and J by 3 bases, with 8 bases left in between. Germline V gene sequence: CDR1 GTSNPN, CDR2 SVGIG (reference sequence). CDR3 coding DNA: TGTGCCTGGAGTTTACGGGACAATCAGCCCCAGCATTTT. Translated: CAWSLRDNQPQHF.

This clone appeared a single time. V is TRBV29-1 and J is TRBJ1-2; 7 bases match TRBD1. Trimming removed 3 bases from V and 4 bases from J; junction bases left unmatched: 8. Germline CDR1 and CDR2: SQVTM and ANQGSEA. This CDR3 is 14 amino acids long. CDR3 residues: CSVDRAGQFYGYTF. In DNA form, the CDR3 reads TGCAGCGTTGACAGGGCGGGACAGTTCTATGGCTACACCTTC.

The chain carries TRBV27 and TRBJ2-7, with D possibly TRBD1 on 6 matching bases. The CDR3 extends over 15 amino acids. The germline CDR1 and CDR2 sequences are MNHEY and SMNVEV (reference sequence). V was cut by 8 bases and J by 4 bases, with 21 bases left in between. The CDR3 is CASALEPGADYEQYF. The CDR3 bases are TGTGCCAGCGCACTAGAGCCAGGGGCTGATTACGAGCAGTACTTC.

The genes are TRBV9 and TRBJ2-7; TRBD2 matches 11 bases. CDR3 size: 16 residues. Losses at the gene ends were 3 bases for V and 2 bases for J; bases not matched to a gene: 7. Germline-derived CDR1 and CDR2 are SGDLS and YYNGEE. CDR3: CASSETGTSGAYEQYF. The DNA of the CDR3 is TGTGCCAGCAGCGAAACCGGGACTAGCGGTGCCTACGAGCAGTACTTC.

The chain employs TRBV5-1 and TRBJ2-7, with D perhaps TRBD2 (6 bases). Trimming removed 3 bases at V and 0 bases at J, with 13 bases between. The germline gives CDR1 SGHRS, CDR2 YFSETQ. CDR3 length: 15 amino acids. The DNA of the CDR3 is TGCGCCAGCAGCTCCCTCGGGCGGGACTCCTACGAGCAGTACTTC. Translating gives CASSSLGRDSYEQYF.